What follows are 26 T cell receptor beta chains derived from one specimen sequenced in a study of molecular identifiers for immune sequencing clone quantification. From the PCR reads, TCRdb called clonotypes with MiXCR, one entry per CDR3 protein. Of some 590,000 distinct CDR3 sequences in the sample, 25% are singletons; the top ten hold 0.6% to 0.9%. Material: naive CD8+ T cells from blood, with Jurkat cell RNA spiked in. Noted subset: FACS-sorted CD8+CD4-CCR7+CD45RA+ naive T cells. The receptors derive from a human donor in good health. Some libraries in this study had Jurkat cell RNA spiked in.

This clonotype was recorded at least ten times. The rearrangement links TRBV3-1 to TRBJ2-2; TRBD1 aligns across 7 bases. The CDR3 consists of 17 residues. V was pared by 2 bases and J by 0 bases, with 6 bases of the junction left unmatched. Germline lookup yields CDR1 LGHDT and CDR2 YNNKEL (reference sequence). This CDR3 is CASSQPGDRPNTGELFF. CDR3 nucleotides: TGTGCCAGCAGCCAACCTGGGGACAGACCGAACACCGGGGAGCTGTTTTTT.

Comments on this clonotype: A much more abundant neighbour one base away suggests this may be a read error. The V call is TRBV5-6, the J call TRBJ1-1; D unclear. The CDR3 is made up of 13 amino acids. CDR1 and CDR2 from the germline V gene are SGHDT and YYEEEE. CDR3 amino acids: CASSYTVNAEAFF. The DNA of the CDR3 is TGTGCCAGCAGCTATACGGTGAACGCTGAAGCTTTCTTT.

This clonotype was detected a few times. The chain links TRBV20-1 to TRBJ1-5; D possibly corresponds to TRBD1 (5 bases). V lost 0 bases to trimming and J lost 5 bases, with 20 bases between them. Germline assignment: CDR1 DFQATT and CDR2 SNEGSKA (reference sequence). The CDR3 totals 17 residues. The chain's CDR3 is CSARDHQFQGADQPQHF. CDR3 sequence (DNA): TGCAGTGCTAGAGATCATCAATTTCAGGGTGCCGATCAGCCCCAGCATTTT.

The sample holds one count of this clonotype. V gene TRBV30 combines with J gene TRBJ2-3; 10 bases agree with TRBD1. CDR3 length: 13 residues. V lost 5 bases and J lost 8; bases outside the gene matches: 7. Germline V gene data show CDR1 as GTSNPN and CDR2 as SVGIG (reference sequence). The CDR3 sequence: CAWAQTGGGTQYF. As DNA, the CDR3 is TGTGCCTGGGCACAGACAGGGGGCGGTACGCAGTATTTT.

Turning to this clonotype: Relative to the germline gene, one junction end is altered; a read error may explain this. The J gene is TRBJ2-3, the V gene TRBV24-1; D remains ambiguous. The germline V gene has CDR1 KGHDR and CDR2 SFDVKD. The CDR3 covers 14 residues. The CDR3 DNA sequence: TGTGCCACCTCCACAGACCTGACCACAGATGCGCAGTATTTT. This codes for CATSTDLTTDAQYF.

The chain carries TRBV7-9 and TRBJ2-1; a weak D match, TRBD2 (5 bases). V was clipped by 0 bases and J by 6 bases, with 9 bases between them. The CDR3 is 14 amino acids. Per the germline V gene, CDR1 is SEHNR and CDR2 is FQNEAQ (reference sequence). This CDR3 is CASSLAETTNEQFF. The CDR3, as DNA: TGTGCCAGCAGCTTAGCCGAGACTACCAATGAGCAGTTCTTC.

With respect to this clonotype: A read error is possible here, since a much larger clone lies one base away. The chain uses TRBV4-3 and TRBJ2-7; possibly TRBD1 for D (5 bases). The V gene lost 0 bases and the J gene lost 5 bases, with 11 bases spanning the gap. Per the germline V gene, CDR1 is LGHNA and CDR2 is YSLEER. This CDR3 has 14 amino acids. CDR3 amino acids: CASSQDPSGNEQYF. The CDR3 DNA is TGCGCCAGCAGCCAAGATCCTTCAGGGAACGAGCAGTACTTC.

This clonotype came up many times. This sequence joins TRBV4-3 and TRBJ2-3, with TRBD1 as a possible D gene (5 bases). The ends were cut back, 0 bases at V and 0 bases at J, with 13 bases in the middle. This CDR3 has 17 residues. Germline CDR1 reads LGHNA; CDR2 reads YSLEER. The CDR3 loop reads CASSQDSAGSSTDTQYF. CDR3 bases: TGCGCCAGCAGCCAAGATTCGGCAGGGTCTAGCACAGATACGCAGTATTTT.

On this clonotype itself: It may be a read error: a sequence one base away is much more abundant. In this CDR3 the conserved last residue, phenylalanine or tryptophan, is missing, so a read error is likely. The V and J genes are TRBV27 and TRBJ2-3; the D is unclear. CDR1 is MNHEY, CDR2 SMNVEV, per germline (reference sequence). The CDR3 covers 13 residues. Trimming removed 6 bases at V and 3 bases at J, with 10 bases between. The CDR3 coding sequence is TGTGCCAGCAGCTTTATAGGAACAGATACGCAGTATCTT. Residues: CASSFIGTDTQYL.

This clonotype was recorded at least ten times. The CDR3, as DNA: TGTGCCAGCAGCTTTACACAGAACACTGAAGCTTTCTTT. Amino acids: CASSFTQNTEAFF. V gene TRBV7-3 combines with J gene TRBJ1-1; no clear D gene. The CDR3 consists of 13 residues. Germline V gene sequence: CDR1 SGHTA, CDR2 FQGTGA. V lost 3 bases and J lost 1, with 6 bases in between.

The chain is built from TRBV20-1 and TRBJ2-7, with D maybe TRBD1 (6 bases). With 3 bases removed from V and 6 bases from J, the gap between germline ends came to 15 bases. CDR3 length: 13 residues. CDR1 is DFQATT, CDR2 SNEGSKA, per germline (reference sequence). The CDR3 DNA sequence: TGCAGTGCTAGGAAGGACAGACTGCTCGAGCAGTACTTC. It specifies CSARKDRLLEQYF.

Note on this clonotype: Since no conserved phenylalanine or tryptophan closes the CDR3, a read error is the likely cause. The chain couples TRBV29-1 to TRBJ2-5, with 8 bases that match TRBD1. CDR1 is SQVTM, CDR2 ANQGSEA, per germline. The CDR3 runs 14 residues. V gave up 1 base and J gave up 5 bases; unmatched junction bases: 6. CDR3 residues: CSVEGPGQAETQYV. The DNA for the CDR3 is TGCAGCGTTGAAGGTCCGGGACAGGCTGAGACCCAGTACGTC.

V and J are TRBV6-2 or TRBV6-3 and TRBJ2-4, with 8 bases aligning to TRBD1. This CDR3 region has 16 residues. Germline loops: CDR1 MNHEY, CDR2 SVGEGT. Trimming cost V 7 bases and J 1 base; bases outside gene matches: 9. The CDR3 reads CASTKDRGSAKNIQYF. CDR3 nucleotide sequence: TGTGCCAGCACCAAAGACAGGGGTAGCGCCAAAAACATTCAGTACTTC.

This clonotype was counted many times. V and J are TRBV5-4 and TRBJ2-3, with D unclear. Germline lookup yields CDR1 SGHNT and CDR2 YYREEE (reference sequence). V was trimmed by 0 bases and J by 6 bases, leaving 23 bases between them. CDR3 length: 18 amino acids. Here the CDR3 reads CASSLGQDLTLITDTQYF. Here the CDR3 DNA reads TGTGCCAGCAGCTTGGGCCAGGACCTAACCCTTATTACGGATACGCAGTATTTT.

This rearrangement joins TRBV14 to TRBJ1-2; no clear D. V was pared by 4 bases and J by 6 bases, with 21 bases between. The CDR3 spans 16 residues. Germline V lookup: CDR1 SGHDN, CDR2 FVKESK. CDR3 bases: TGTGCCAGCAGCCCACGGAAGGGCCTCATCCAAGATGGCTACACCTTC. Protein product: CASSPRKGLIQDGYTF.

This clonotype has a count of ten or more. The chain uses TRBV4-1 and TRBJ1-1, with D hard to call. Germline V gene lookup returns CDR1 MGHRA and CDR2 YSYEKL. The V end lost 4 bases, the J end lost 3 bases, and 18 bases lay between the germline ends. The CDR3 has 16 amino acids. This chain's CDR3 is CASSPPPVGQDTEAFF. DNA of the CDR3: TGCGCCAGCAGCCCGCCACCCGTGGGCCAGGACACTGAAGCTTTCTTT.

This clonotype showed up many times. As DNA, the CDR3 is TGTGCCCTCCAATGGGCACAGATGAACACTGAAGCTTTCTTT. This encodes CALQWAQMNTEAFF. The J gene is TRBJ1-1, the V gene TRBV2; the D is unclear. Trimming removed 11 bases from V and 0 bases from J, with 16 bases in between. This CDR3 has 14 amino acids. Germline CDR1 is SNHLY and CDR2 is FYNNEI.

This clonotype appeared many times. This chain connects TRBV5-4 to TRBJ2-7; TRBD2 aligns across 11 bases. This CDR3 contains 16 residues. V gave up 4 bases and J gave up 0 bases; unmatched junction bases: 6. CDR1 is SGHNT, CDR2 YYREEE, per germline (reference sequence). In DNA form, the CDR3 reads TGTGCCAGCAGCCCGGGACTAGCGGCCTTCTCCTACGAGCAGTACTTC. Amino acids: CASSPGLAAFSYEQYF. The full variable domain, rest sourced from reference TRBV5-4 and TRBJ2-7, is ETGVTQSPTHLIKTRGQQVTLRCSSQSGHNTVSWYQQALGQGPQFIFQYYREEENGRGNFPPRFSGLQFPNYSSELNVNALELDDSALYLCASSPGLAAFSYEQYFGPGTRLTVT.

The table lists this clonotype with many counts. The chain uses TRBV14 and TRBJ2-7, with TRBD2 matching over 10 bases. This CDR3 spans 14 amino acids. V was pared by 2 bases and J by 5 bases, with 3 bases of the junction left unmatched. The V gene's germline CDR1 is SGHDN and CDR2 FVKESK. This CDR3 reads CASSQLAGVDEQYF. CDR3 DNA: TGTGCCAGCAGCCAACTAGCGGGGGTTGACGAGCAGTACTTC.

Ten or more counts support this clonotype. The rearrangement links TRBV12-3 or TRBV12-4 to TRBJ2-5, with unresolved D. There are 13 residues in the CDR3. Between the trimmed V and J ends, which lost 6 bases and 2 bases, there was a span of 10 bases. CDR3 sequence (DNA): TGTGCCAGCAGCAACGACATACAAGAGACCCAGTACTTC. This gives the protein CASSNDIQETQYF.

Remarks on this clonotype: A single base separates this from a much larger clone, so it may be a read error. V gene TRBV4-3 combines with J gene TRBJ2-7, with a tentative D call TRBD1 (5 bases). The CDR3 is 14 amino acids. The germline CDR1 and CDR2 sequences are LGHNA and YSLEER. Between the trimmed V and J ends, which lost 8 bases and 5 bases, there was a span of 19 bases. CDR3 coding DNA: TGCGCCAGCGGCCCCACAGGTATCCGCAACGAGCAGTACTTC. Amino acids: CASGPTGIRNEQYF.

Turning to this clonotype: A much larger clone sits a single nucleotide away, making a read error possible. The CDR3 bases are TGTGCCAGCAGTTTGACAGGGGTCCCAGATACGCAGTATTTT. Protein sequence: CASSLTGVPDTQYF. The rearrangement links TRBV12-3 or TRBV12-4 to TRBJ2-3; 8 nucleotides line up with TRBD1. V was clipped by 3 bases and J by 4 bases; unmatched bases: 3. The CDR3 spans 14 residues.

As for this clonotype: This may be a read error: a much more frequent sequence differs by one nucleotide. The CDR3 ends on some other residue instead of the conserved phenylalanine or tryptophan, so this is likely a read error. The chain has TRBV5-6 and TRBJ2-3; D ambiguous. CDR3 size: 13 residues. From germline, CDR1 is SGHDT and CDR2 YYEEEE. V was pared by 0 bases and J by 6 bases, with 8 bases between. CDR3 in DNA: TGTGCCAGCAGCTTGGGCTCATCGGATACGCAGTATTAT. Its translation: CASSLGSSDTQYY.

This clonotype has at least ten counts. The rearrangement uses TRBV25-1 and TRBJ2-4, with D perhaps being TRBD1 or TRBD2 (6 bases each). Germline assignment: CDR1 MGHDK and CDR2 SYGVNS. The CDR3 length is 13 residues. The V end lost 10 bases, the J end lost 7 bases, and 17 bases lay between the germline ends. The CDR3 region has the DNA TGTGCCACAGGGGATGAGGGAGGTAACATTCAGTACTTC. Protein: CATGDEGGNIQYF.

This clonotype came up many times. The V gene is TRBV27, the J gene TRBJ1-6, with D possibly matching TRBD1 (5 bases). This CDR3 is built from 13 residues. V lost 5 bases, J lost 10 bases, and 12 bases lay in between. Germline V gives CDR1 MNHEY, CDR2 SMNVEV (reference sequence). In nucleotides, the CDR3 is TGTGCCAGCAGTCCCGACGGGGGATCACCCCTCCACTTT. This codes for CASSPDGGSPLHF.

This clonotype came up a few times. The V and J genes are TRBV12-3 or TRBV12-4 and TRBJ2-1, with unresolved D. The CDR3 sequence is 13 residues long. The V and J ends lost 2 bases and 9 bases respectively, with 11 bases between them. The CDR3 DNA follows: TGTGCCAGCAGTTTATCGAGCTGGCTTGAGCAGTTCTTC. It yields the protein CASSLSSWLEQFF.